Following are 23 T cell receptor beta chains from one sample sequenced in a study of blood T cell repertoires in COVID-19. Profiled with immunoSEQ multiplex PCR; TCRdb holds only in-frame clones, not every one. The profile shows over 30,000 clones, 83% of them singletons. The sequenced material came from peripheral blood. Receptor source: a man aged 50-59 years with acute or convalescent COVID-19.

The V call is TRBV5-6, the J call TRBJ2-3, with D tentatively TRBD2 (5 bases). V was trimmed by 0 bases and J by 0 bases, leaving 8 bases between them. This CDR3 comprises 15 residues. Germline lookup yields CDR1 SGHDT and CDR2 YYEEEE. CDR3 loop: CASSLVLASTDTQYF. For the CDR3, the DNA is TGTGCCAGCAGCTTGGTTTTAGCGAGCACAGATACGCAGTATTTT. Complete variable domain (other parts from reference TRBV5-6 and TRBJ2-3): DAGVTQSPTHLIKTRGQQVTLRCSPKSGHDTVSWYQQALGQGPQFIFQYYEEEERQRGNFPDRFSGHQFPNYSSELNVNALLLGDSALYLCASSLVLASTDTQYFGPGTRLTVL.

The genes are TRBV9 and TRBJ2-2; a weak D match, TRBD2 (7 bases). The germline gives CDR1 SGDLS, CDR2 YYNGEE. The CDR3 is 15 residues long. Between the trimmed V and J ends, which lost 4 bases and 8 bases, there was a span of 18 bases. This CDR3 reads CASSLTGGLSGELFF. CDR3 DNA sequence: TGTGCCAGCAGCCTGACCGGGGGGCTAAGTGGGGAGCTGTTTTTT.

This chain connects TRBV28 to TRBJ2-7; 8 nucleotides line up with TRBD1. Germline V gene lookup returns CDR1 MDHEN and CDR2 SYDVKM. With V trimmed by 2 bases and J by 5 bases, 5 bases remained unmatched. CDR3 length: 14 amino acids. The CDR3 reads CASSLRQGAHEQYF. Here the CDR3 DNA reads TGTGCCAGCAGTTTAAGGCAGGGGGCCCACGAGCAGTACTTC. The entire variable domain, with the rest obtained from reference TRBV28 and TRBJ2-7, is as follows: DVKVTQSSRYLVKRTGEKVFLECVQDMDHENMFWYRQDPGLGLRLIYFSYDVKMKEKGDIPEGYSVSREKKERFSLILESASTNQTSMYLCASSLRQGAHEQYFGPGTRLTVT.

This sequence joins TRBV10-2 and TRBJ2-1; D perhaps matches TRBD2 (6 bases). V lost 10 bases, J lost 0 bases, and 13 bases lay in between. Germline V lookup: CDR1 WSHSY, CDR2 SAAADI. This CDR3 is built from 14 residues. The CDR3 coding sequence is TGCGCCACCGTTAGCGGTAGCTCCTACAATGAGCAGTTCTTC. The encoded protein is CATVSGSSYNEQFF.

This clone has a handful of counts. The genes are TRBV19 and TRBJ1-1; a possible D gene is TRBD1 (6 bases). The germline gives CDR1 LNHDA, CDR2 SQIVND (reference sequence). The CDR3 loop spans 16 amino acids. V was trimmed by 7 bases and J by 0 bases, leaving 18 bases between them. The CDR3 sequence is CASKRGSRGMNTEAFF. The CDR3, as DNA: TGTGCCAGTAAAAGGGGGTCCCGAGGGATGAACACTGAAGCTTTCTTT.

The genes are TRBV7-2 and TRBJ2-7; 9 nucleotides align to TRBD2. Germline trimming cut 5 bases from V and 1 base from J; bases unmatched to any gene: 6. The CDR3 has 15 amino acids. The V gene's germline CDR1 is SGHTA and CDR2 FQGNSA. The CDR3 region is CASSPGAGGSYEQYF. In nucleotides, the CDR3 is TGTGCCAGCAGCCCCGGAGCGGGAGGATCCTACGAGCAGTACTTC.

V usage is TRBV28 and J usage is TRBJ1-2; 8 bases align to TRBD1. V was clipped by 6 bases and J by 13 bases; unmatched bases: 10. The length of the CDR3 is 12 residues. The germline V gene encodes CDR1 MDHEN and CDR2 SYDVKM. CDR3 loop: CASSNQDRATTF. The CDR3 DNA reads TGTGCCAGCAGCAACCAGGACAGGGCCACCACCTTC.

This sequence joins TRBV4-1 and TRBJ2-3, with 10 bases fitting TRBD2. Looked up from germline, CDR1 is MGHRA and CDR2 is YSYEKL. The CDR3 contains 15 residues. V trimming: 6 bases; J trimming: 6 bases; junction bases outside the gene matches: 9. The CDR3 is CASRRTSGEADTQYF. CDR3 DNA sequence: TGCGCCAGCAGAAGGACTAGCGGTGAGGCCGATACGCAGTATTTT.

The chain employs TRBV6-5 and TRBJ1-1, with 12 bases matching TRBD1. The CDR3 length is 14 residues. V was clipped by 6 bases and J by 7 bases; unmatched bases: 6. Germline loops: CDR1 MNHEY, CDR2 SVGAGI. The DNA of the CDR3 is TGTGCCAGCAGAAAGGGGGACAGGGGGCGTGAAGCTTTCTTT. Translating it yields CASRKGDRGREAFF.

V usage is TRBV11-1 and J usage is TRBJ1-1, with unresolved D. Germline V CDR1 and CDR2: SGHAT, FQDESV (reference sequence). V was pared by 2 bases and J by 1 base, with 5 bases between. CDR3 length equals 13 residues. DNA of the CDR3: TGTGCCAGCAGCTTATATAGGAACACTGAAGCTTTCTTT. Translation gives CASSLYRNTEAFF.

This chain uses TRBV6-6 with TRBJ2-3; 9 positions agree with TRBD2. V shed 5 bases, J shed 14 bases, and the junction held 8 bases outside the gene matches. There are 12 residues in the CDR3. Germline CDR1 and CDR2: MNHNY and SVGAGI (reference sequence). CDR3 in amino acids: CASSPNDSGGYF. CDR3 in DNA: TGTGCCAGCAGTCCCAACGATAGCGGGGGGTATTTT.

The chain joins TRBV19 to TRBJ2-5; 8 bases are shared with TRBD2. V shed 5 bases and J 8 bases; nucleotides not matched to a gene: 13. This CDR3 is built from 15 residues. Germline lookup yields CDR1 LNHDA and CDR2 SQIVND (reference sequence). The DNA of the CDR3 is TGTGCCAGTAGTCGTGGCCTGGGTAGCGGGAACACCCAGTACTTC. It yields the protein CASSRGLGSGNTQYF. Looking up the rest from reference TRBV19 and TRBJ2-5 gives the full variable domain: DGGITQSPKYLFRKEGQNVTLSCEQNLNHDAMYWYRQDPGQGLRLIYYSQIVNDFQKGDIAEGYSVSREKKESFPLTVTSAQKNPTAFYLCASSRGLGSGNTQYFGPGTRLLVL.

This clone has more than one count but fewer than ten. V gene TRBV7-9 combines with J gene TRBJ2-3; TRBD1 is a possible D gene (8 bases). The CDR3 covers 17 residues. The ends were cut back, 5 bases at V and 3 bases at J, with 21 bases in the middle. CDR1 is SEHNR, CDR2 FQNEAQ, per germline (reference sequence). The CDR3 spells CASSLNPGQGGTDTQYF. DNA for the CDR3: TGTGCCAGCAGCCTAAACCCCGGACAGGGAGGGACAGATACGCAGTATTTT.

V is TRBV10-2 and J is TRBJ1-1; the D gene is possibly TRBD1 (5 bases). Trimming left V 4 bases short and J 5 bases short, with 14 bases between. Germline CDR1 and CDR2: WSHSY and SAAADI. The CDR3 runs 14 residues. CDR3 amino acids: CASSVGQPRTEAFF. CDR3 sequence (DNA): TGCGCCAGCAGTGTGGGGCAGCCGAGGACTGAAGCTTTCTTT.

This rearrangement joins TRBV11-2 to TRBJ1-1, with unresolved D. This CDR3 is 13 amino acids long. The V gene lost 5 bases and the J gene lost 4 bases, with 11 bases spanning the gap. Germline CDR1 reads SGHAT; CDR2 reads FQNNGV. Here the CDR3 reads CASSTDRGTEAFF. CDR3 bases: TGTGCCAGCAGCACAGACCGTGGCACTGAAGCTTTCTTT. Complete variable domain (other parts from reference TRBV11-2 and TRBJ1-1): EAGVAQSPRYKIIEKRQSVAFWCNPISGHATLYWYQQILGQGPKLLIQFQNNGVVDDSQLPKDRFSAERLKGVDSTLKIQPAKLEDSAVYLCASSTDRGTEAFFGQGTRLTVV.

The V call is TRBV7-8, the J call TRBJ1-2; 8 bases line up with TRBD1. The CDR3 sequence is 15 residues long. The J segment lost 4 bases and the V segment lost 0 bases, leaving 4 bases of the junction unmatched. Germline CDR1 reads SGHVS; CDR2 reads FQNEAQ. As DNA, the CDR3 is TGTGCCAGCAGCTTAGCGCGGACAGGGTTCTATGGCTACACCTTC. Protein product: CASSLARTGFYGYTF.

The gene calls are TRBV6-1 and TRBJ1-1; maybe TRBD1 (5 bases). The length of the CDR3 is 15 residues. The V gene's germline CDR1 is MNHNS and CDR2 SASEGT. Trimming removed 0 bases at V and 5 bases at J, with 13 bases between. The CDR3 here is CASSEADGGGTEAFF. Written as DNA, the CDR3 is TGTGCCAGCAGTGAAGCAGATGGGGGAGGGACTGAAGCTTTCTTT.

The V gene is TRBV5-4, the J gene TRBJ1-4; tentative D call: TRBD1 (5 bases). The V gene's germline CDR1 is SGHNT and CDR2 YYREEE (reference sequence). V lost 4 bases, J lost 8 bases, and 18 bases lay in between. This CDR3 is built from 15 residues. The CDR3 bases are TGTGCCAGCAGCGCCCCCGGGGGTGAGGGGGAAAAACTGTTTTTT. Protein sequence: CASSAPGGEGEKLFF.

The rearrangement joins TRBV10-3 to TRBJ2-5; 11 bases line up with TRBD1. CDR3 length: 16 amino acids. Trimming cost V 6 bases and J 0 bases; bases outside gene matches: 6. CDR1 is ENHRY, CDR2 SYGVKD, per germline. This CDR3 is CAIRDRDRGNQETQYF. CDR3 nucleotides: TGTGCCATCAGAGATAGGGACAGGGGGAACCAAGAGACCCAGTACTTC.

V usage is TRBV10-3 and J usage is TRBJ1-2, with a possible D match to TRBD1 (6 bases). From germline, CDR1 is ENHRY and CDR2 SYGVKD. Trimming took 1 base from V and 5 from J, leaving 14 bases between them. This CDR3 region has 15 residues. The CDR3 DNA reads as TGTGCCATCAGTGAGTTAGCAGGGGCTGGGTATGGCTACACCTTC. It yields the protein CAISELAGAGYGYTF.

This rearrangement joins TRBV30 to TRBJ1-5, with no clear D. The CDR3 has 15 residues. V lost 1 base, J lost 2 bases, and 12 bases lay in between. Looked up from germline, CDR1 is GTSNPN and CDR2 is SVGIG (reference sequence). The CDR3 DNA reads as TGTGCCTGGAGTGCCGGAGGGTTGGGCAATCAGCCCCAGCATTTT. Translating it yields CAWSAGGLGNQPQHF.

This rearrangement joins TRBV19 to TRBJ1-1; TRBD1 is a possible D gene (6 bases). The CDR3 extends over 15 amino acids. CDR1 is LNHDA, CDR2 SQIVND, per germline (reference sequence). Trimming took off 6 bases at V and 3 bases at J, with 17 bases between the two ends. CDR3 region: CASRPVGGVDTEAFF. In DNA form, the CDR3 reads TGTGCCAGTAGGCCCGTTGGGGGCGTCGACACTGAAGCTTTCTTT.

This chain uses TRBV5-1 with TRBJ2-3; 8 bases fit TRBD2. Trimming removed 1 base from V and 0 bases from J; junction bases left unmatched: 10. CDR1 is SGHRS and CDR2 is YFSETQ in the germline V gene. The CDR3 loop spans 18 amino acids. CDR3 region: CASSLSTSGLFSTDTQYF. In DNA form, the CDR3 reads TGCGCCAGCAGCTTGAGCACTAGCGGACTTTTTAGCACAGATACGCAGTATTTT.